This T cell receptor beta chain derives from a study of vaccination and CD4 T cells after COVID-19. Turning to the study itself: At a median approximately 100 days (range 35 to 161) after diagnosis, post-COVID samples were drawn. Study-wide points: Within the convalescent patients, spike mono-reactivity was found in 304 of 307 vaccine-specific clones. Counts of SARS-CoV-2-reactive clonotypes had a median that went from approximately 21 to 40, a nonsignificant change.

Germline V CDR1 and CDR2: LNHDA, SQIVND (reference sequence). V was shortened by 5 bases and J by 0 bases, with 17 bases between the two germline ends. The CDR3 is made up of 17 amino acids. Sequence data for DNA of cultured CD4+ T cells were generated by the Oncomine TCR Beta short-read assay. One entry per CDR3 protein, called by TCRdb with MiXCR from the PCR reads. The sample holds over 10,000 distinct CDR3 sequences, 60% seen once. Turning to this clonotype: Its antigen remains unknown.

The treatment denotes: roughly 10-day PBMC culture with coronavirus spike peptide pools or control peptides (ViraFEST assay). Investigators isolated CD4+ T cells by negative selection after roughly 10 days of culture. The clonotype comes from a human donor who had recovered from COVID-19. Sequenced material: CD4+ T cells from blood, cultured in vitro. The rearrangement joins TRBV19 to TRBJ1-5; no definite D call. The CDR3 protein is CASSPRGAPSSNQPQHF. In DNA form, the CDR3 reads TGTGCCAGTAGTCCTCGTGGAGCCCCTAGTAGCAATCAGCCCCAGCATTTT.